This T cell receptor beta chain derives from a study of quantifying T cell responses using KT2 cells. Study-wide context: TCR alpha and beta constant-region primers primed reverse transcription of RNA.

Each cDNA got a UMI-containing oligo ligated at its 3' end. First-round PCR used approximately 4 cycles and beta primers RC1.1 and RC1.2 covering TRBC1 and TRBC2. TCRdb independently ran MiXCR on the UMI-ligation and nested PCR reads; one entry per CDR3 protein. The sample yields tens of thousands of distinct CDR3 sequences, approximately 6.8% seen once. The sample holds many counts of this clonotype. In germline, CDR1 is SGHVS, CDR2 FQNEAQ. V lost 0 bases to trimming and J lost 10 bases, with 16 bases between them. The CDR3 consists of 15 residues. This chain connects TRBV7-8 to TRBJ2-1, with D tentatively TRBD2 (6 bases). This clonotype was sampled from a human donor. Sequencing was done on a sample of PBMCs spiked with cells of the T cell clone KT2. The CDR3, as DNA: TGTGCCAGCAGCTTAGCTCGGACGGGAGTATGGGAGCAGTTCTTC. Translation: CASSLARTGVWEQFF.